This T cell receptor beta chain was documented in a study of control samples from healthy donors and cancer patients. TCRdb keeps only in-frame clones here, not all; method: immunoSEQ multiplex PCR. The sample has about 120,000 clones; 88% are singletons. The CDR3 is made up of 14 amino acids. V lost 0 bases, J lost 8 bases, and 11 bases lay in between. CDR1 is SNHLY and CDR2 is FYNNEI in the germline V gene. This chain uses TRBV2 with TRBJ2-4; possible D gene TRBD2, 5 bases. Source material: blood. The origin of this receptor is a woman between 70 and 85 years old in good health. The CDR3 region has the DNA TGTGCCAGCAGTGAAGCGCTTTGGGGAGACATTCAGTACTTC. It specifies CASSEALWGDIQYF.